This entry is about one T cell receptor beta chain. What it recognizes is unknown. Its ends do not fully match the called genes, so a read error is possible. The data derive from a study of regulatory dendritic cells for organ transplantation. Allogeneic regulatory or mature dendritic cells were co-cultured for 5 days with CFSE-labeled sorted T cells at 1:10. General study points: Mature dendritic cells appeared to drive more memory CD8+ clonal expansion than regulatory ones. The authors noted considerable between-person heterogeneity in alloreactive memory CD8+ cells.

The repertoire was sequenced with immunoSEQ multiplex PCR; TCRdb's copy has only in-frame clones and lacks some. The sample includes approximately 11,000 clones, around 75% of them seen just once. This CDR3 region has 14 residues. Germline loops: CDR1 SSHAT, CDR2 FNYEAQ (reference sequence). The sequencing input was memory CD4+ T cells from blood cultured with regulatory dendritic cells. Subset defined: CD45RO+ memory T cells. The V call is TRBV7-7, the J call TRBJ2-1; a possible D gene is TRBD2 (6 bases). This receptor was taken from a human donor in good health. CDR3 in amino acids: CASSLHRLDNEQFF. In nucleotides, the CDR3 is TGTGCTAGCAGCTTACATCGACTAGATAATGAGCAGTTCTTC.